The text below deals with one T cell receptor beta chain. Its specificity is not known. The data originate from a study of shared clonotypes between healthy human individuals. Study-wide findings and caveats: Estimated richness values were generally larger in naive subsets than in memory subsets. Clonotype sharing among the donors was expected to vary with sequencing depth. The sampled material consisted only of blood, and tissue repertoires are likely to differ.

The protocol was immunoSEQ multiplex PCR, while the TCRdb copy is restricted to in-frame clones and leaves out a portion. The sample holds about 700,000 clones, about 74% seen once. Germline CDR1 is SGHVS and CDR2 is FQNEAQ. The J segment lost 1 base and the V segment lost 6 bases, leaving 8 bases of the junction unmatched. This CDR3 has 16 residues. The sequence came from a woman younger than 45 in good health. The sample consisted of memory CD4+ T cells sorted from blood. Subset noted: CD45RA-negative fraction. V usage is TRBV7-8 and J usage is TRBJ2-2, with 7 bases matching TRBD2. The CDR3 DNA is TGTGCCAGCAGGGAGATGGGGGGGATGAACACCGGGGAGCTGTTTTTT. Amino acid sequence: CASREMGGMNTGELFF.